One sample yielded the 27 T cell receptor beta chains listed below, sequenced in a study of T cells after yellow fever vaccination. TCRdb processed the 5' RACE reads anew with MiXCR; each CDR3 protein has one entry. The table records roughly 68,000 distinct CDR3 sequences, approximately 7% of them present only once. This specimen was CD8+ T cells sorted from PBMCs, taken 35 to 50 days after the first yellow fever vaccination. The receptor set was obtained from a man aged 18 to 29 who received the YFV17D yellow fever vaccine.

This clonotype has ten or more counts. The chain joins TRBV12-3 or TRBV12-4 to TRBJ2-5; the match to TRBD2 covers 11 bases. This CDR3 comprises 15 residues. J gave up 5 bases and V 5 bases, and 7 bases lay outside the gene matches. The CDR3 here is CASSPSGGWRETQYF. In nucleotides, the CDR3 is TGTGCCAGCAGTCCTAGCGGGGGGTGGAGGGAGACCCAGTACTTC.

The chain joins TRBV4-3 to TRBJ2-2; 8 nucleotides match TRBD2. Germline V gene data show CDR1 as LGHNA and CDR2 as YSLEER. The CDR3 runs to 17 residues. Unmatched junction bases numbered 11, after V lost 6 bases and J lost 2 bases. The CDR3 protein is CASSQSIAGLNTGELFF. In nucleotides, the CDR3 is TGCGCCAGCAGTCAAAGTATAGCGGGGCTAAACACCGGGGAGCTGTTTTTT.

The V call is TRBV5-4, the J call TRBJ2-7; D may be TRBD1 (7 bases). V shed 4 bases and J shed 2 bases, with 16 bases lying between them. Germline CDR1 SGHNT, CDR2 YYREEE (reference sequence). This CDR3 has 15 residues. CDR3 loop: CASSLVGGTAYEQYV. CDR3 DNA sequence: TGTGCCAGCAGCCTTGTTGGGGGGACAGCCTACGAGCAGTACGTC.

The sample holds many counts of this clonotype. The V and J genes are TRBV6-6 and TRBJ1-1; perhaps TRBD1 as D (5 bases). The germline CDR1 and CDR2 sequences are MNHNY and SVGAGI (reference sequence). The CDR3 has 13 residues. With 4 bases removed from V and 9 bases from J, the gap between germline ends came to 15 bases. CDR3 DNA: TGTGCCAGCAGTTCCCTAGGGACCGGTAAAGCTTTCTTT. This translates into CASSSLGTGKAFF.

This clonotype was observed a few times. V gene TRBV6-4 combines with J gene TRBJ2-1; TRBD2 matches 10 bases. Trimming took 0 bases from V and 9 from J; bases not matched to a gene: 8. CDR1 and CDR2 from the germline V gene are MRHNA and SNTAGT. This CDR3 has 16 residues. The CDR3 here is CASSDSGVAGGREQFF. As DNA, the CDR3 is TGTGCCAGCAGTGACTCGGGGGTAGCGGGGGGTCGTGAGCAGTTCTTC.

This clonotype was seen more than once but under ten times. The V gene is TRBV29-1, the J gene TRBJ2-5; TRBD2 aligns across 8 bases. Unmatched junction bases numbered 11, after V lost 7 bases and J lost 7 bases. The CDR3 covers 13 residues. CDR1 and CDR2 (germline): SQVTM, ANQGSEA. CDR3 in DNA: TGCAGCGGACTGATTGCGGGGGGAGGGACCCAGTACTTC. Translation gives CSGLIAGGGTQYF.

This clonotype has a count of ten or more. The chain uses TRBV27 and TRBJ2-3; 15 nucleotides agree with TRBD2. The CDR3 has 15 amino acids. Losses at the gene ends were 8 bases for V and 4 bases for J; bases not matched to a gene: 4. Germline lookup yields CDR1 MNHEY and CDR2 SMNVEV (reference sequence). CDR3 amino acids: CASWTSGGAADTQYF. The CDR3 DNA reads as TGTGCCAGCTGGACTAGCGGGGGGGCAGCAGATACGCAGTATTTT.

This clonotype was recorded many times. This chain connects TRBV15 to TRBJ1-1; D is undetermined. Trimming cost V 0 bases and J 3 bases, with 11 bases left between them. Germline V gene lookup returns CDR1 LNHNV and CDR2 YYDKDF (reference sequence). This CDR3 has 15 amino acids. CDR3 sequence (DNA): TGTGCCACCAGCAGAGAGCGGCCCGGGGACACTGAAGCTTTCTTT. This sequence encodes CATSRERPGDTEAFF. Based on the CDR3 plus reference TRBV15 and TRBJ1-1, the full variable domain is DAMVIQNPRYQVTQFGKPVTLSCSQTLNHNVMYWYQQKSSQAPKLLFHYYDKDFNNEADTPDNFQSRRPNTSFCFLDIRSPGLGDTAMYLCATSRERPGDTEAFFGQGTRLTVV.

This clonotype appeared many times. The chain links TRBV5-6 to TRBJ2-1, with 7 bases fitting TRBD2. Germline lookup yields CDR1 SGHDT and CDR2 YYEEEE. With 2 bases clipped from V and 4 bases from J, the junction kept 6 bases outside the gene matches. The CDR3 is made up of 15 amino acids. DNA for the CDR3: TGTGCCAGCAGCTTAGCGGGGCTCTTTTACAATGAGCAGTTCTTC. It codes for CASSLAGLFYNEQFF.

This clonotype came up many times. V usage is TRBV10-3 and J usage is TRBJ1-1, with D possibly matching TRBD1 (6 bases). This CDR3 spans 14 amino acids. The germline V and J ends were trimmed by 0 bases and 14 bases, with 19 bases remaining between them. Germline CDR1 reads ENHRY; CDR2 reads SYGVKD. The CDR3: CAISESEGQPLRFF. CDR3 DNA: TGTGCCATCAGTGAGTCGGAGGGACAACCTTTGAGGTTCTTT.

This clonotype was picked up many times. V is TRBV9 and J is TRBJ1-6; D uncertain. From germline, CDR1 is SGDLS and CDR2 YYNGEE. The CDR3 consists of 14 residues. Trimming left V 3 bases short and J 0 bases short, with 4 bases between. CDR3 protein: CASSESSYNSPLHF. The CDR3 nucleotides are TGTGCCAGCAGCGAAAGCTCCTATAATTCACCCCTCCACTTT. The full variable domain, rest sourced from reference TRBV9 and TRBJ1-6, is DSGVTQTPKHLITATGQRVTLRCSPRSGDLSVYWYQQSLDQGLQFLIQYYNGEERAKGNILERFSAQQFPDLHSELNLSSLELGDSALYFCASSESSYNSPLHFGNGTRLTVT.

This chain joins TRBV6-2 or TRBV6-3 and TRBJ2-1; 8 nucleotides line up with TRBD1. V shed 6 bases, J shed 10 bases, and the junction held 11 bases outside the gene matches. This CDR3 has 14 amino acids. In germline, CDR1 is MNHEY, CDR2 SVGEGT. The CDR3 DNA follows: TGTGCCAGCAGCCCTCTCAGGGGGCGGGAAGAGCAGTTCTTC. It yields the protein CASSPLRGREEQFF.

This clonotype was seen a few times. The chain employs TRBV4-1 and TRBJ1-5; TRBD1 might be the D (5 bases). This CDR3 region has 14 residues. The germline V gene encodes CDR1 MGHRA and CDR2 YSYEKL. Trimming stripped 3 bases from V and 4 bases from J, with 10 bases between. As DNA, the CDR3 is TGCGCCAGCAGCCAGGCCAGGGTGAATCAGCCCCAGCATTTT. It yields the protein CASSQARVNQPQHF.

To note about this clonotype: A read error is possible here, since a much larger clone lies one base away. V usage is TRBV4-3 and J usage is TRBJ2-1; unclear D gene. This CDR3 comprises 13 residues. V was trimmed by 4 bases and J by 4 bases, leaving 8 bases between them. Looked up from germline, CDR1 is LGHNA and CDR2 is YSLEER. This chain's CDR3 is CASSPSFYNEQFF. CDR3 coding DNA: TGCGCCAGCAGCCCAAGCTTTTACAATGAGCAGTTCTTC.

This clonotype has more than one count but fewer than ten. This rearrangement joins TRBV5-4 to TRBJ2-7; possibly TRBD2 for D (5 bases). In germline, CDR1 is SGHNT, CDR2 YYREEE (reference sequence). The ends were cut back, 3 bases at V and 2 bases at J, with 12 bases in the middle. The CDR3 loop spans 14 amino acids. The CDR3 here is CASSYRGGTYEQYF. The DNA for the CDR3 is TGTGCCAGCAGCTACCGAGGAGGCACCTACGAGCAGTACTTC.

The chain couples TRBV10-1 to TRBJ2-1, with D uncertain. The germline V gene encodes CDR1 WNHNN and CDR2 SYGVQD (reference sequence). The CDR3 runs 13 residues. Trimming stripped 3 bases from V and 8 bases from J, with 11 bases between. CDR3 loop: CASSDENQDEQFF. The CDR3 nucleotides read TGCGCCAGCAGTGATGAGAATCAAGATGAGCAGTTCTTC.

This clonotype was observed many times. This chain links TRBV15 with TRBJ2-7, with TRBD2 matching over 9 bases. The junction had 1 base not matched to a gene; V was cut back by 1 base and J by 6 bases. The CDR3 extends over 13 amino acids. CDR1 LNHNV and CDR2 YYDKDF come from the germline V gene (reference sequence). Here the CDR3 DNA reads TGTGCCACCAGCAGAGTACTAGCGGGCGAGCAGTACTTC. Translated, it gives CATSRVLAGEQYF.

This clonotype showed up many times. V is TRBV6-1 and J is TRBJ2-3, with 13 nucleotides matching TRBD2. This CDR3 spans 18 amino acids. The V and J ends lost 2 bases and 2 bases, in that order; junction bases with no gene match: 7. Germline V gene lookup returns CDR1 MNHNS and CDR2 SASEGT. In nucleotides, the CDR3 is TGTGCCAGCAGTGAATCGGGGACTAGCGGGGACTACACAGATACGCAGTATTTT. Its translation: CASSESGTSGDYTDTQYF.

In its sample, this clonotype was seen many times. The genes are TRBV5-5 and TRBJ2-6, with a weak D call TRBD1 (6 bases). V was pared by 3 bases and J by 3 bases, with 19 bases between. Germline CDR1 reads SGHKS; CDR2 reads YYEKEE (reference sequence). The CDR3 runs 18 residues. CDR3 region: CASSWSRAGAYGANVLTF. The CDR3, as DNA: TGTGCCAGCAGCTGGTCGAGGGCAGGGGCTTATGGGGCCAACGTCCTGACTTTC.

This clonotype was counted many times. The CDR3 protein is CASSSEHSYEQYV. CDR3 sequence (DNA): TGTGCCAGCAGCTCTGAGCACTCTTACGAGCAGTACGTC. The chain has TRBV7-9 and TRBJ2-7, with unresolved D. V was clipped by 4 bases and J by 4 bases, with 11 bases between them. The CDR3 extends over 13 amino acids. Germline values: CDR1 SEHNR, CDR2 FQNEAQ (reference sequence).

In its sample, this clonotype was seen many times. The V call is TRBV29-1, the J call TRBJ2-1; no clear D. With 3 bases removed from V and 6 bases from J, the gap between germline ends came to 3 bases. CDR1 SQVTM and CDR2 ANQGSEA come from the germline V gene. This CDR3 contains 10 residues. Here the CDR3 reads CSVEVNEQFF. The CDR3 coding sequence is TGCAGCGTTGAGGTCAATGAGCAGTTCTTC.

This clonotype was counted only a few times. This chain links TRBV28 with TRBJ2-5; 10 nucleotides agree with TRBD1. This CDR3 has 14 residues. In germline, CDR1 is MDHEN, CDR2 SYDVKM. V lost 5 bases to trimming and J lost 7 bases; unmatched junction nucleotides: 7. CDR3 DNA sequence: TGTGCCAGCAGTGACAGGGGGCGGCATGGGACCCAGTACTTC. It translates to CASSDRGRHGTQYF.

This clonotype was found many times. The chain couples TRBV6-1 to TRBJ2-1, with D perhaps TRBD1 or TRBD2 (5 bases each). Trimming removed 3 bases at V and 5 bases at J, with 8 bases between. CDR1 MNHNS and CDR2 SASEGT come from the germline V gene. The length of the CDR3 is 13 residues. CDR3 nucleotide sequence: TGTGCCAGCAGTGAGGGGACCAACAATGAGCAGTTCTTC. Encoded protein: CASSEGTNNEQFF.

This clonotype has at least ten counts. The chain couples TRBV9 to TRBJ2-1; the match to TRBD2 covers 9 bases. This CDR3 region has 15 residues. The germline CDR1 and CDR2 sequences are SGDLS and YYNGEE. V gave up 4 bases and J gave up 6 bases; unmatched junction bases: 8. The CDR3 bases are TGTGCCAGCAGCATTAGCGGGGGTATCGGCAATGAGCAGTTCTTC. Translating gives CASSISGGIGNEQFF.

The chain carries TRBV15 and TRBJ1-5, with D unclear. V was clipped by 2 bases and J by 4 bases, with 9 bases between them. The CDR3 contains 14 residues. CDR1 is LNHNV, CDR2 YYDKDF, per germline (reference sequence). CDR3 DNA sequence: TGTGCCACCAGCAGACAGGTTCAAAATCAGCCCCAGCATTTT. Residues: CATSRQVQNQPQHF.

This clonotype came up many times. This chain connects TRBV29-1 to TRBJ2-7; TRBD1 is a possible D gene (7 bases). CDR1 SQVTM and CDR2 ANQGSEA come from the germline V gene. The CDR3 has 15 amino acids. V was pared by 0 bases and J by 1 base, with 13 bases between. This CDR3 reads CSVEDGAGGSYEQYF. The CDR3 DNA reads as TGCAGCGTTGAAGATGGGGCAGGGGGGTCCTACGAGCAGTACTTC.

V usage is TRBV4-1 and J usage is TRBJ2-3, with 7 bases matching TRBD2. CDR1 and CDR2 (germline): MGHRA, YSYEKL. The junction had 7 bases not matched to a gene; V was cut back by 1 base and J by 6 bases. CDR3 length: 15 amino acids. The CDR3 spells CASSQVSGGSDTQYF. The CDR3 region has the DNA TGCGCCAGCAGCCAAGTATCCGGGGGGAGCGATACGCAGTATTTT.